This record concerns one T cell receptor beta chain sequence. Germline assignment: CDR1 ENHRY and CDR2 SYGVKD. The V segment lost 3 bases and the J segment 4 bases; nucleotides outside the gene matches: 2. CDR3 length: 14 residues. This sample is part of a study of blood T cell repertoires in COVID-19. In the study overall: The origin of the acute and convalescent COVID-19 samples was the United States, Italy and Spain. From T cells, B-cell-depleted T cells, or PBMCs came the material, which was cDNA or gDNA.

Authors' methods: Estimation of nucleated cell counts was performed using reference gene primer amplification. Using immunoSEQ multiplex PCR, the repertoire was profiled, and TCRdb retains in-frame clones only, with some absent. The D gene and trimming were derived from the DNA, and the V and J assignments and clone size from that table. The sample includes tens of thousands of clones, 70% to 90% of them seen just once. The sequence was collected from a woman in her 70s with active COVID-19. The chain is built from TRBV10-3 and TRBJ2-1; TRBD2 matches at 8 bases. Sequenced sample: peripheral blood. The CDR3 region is CAISDTGGYNEQFF. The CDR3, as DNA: TGTGCCATCAGTGACACGGGGGGGTACAATGAGCAGTTCTTC.